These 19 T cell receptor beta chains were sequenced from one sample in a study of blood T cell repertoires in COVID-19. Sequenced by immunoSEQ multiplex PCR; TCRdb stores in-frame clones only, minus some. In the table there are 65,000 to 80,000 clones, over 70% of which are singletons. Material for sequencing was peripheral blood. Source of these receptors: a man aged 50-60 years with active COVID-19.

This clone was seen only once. The CDR3 sequence is CASSPRTGLQETQYF. In DNA, the CDR3 is TGCGCCAGCAGCCCAAGGACAGGCCTCCAAGAGACCCAGTACTTC. The chain recombines TRBV5-1 with TRBJ2-5, with 7 bases lining up with TRBD1. V was pared by 4 bases and J by 1 base, with 7 bases of the junction left unmatched. This CDR3 comprises 15 residues. The germline V gene encodes CDR1 SGHRS and CDR2 YFSETQ.

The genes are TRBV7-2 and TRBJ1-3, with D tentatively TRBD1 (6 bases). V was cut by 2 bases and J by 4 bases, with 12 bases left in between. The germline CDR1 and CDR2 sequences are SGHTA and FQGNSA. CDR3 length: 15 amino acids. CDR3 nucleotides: TGTGCCAGCAGCTTATGGGGGCAAGAAGGAAACACCATATATTTT. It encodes CASSLWGQEGNTIYF.

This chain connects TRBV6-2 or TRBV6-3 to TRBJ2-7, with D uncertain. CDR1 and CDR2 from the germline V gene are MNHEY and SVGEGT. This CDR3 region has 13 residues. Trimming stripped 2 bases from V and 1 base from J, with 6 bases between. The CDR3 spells CASSYGGSYEQYF. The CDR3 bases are TGTGCCAGCAGTTACGGCGGATCCTACGAGCAGTACTTC.

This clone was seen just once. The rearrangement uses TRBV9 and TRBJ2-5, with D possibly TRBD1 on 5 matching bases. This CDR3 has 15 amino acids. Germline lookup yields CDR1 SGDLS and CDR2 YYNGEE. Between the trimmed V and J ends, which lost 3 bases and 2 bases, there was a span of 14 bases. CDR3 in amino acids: CASSGHMTVQETQYF. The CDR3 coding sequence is TGTGCCAGCAGCGGGCACATGACAGTTCAAGAGACCCAGTACTTC.

The CDR3 bases are TGCGCCAGCAGCTTCCCGGGACAGGGGGGAGGTGGCTACACCTTC. Translation: CASSFPGQGGGGYTF. The chain couples TRBV5-1 to TRBJ1-2, with TRBD1 matching over 11 bases. Trimming removed 2 bases from V and 7 bases from J; junction bases left unmatched: 7. The CDR3 totals 15 residues. The V gene's germline CDR1 is SGHRS and CDR2 YFSETQ.

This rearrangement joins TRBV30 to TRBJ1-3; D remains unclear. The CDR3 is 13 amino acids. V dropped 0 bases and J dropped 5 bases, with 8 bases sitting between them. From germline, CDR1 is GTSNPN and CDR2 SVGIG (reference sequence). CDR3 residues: CAWSVGARNTIYF. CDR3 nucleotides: TGTGCCTGGAGTGTAGGAGCCCGAAACACCATATATTTT.

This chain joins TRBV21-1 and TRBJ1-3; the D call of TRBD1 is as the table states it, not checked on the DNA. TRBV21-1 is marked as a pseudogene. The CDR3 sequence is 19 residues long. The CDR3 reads CASSKSPTNRGNAGNTIYF. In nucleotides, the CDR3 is TGTGCCAGCAGCAAAAGTCCAACGAACAGGGGTAATGCTGGAAACACCATATATTTT.

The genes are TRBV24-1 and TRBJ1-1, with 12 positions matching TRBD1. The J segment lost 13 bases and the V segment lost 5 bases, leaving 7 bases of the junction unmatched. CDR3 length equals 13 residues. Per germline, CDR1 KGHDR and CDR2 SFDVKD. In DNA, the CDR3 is TGTGCCACCAGTGCCGGGACAGGGGGCGCGGTTTTCTTT. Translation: CATSAGTGGAVFF.

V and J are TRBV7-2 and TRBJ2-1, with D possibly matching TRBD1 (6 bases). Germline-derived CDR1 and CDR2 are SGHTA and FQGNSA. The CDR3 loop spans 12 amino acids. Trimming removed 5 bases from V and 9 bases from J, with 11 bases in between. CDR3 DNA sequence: TGTGCCAGCAGCCCACAGGGTAGTGAGCAGTTCTTC. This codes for CASSPQGSEQFF.

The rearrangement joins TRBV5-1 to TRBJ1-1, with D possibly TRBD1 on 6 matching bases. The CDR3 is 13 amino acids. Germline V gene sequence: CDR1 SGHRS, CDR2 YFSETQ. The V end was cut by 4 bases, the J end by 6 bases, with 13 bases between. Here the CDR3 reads CASSVRDMAEAFF. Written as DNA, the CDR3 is TGCGCCAGCAGCGTCCGGGACATGGCTGAAGCTTTCTTT.

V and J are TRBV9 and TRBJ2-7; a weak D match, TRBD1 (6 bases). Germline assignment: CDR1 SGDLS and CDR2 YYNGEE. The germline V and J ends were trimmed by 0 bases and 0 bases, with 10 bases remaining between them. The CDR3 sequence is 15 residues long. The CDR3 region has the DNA TGTGCCAGCAGCGTAGGACAGGCGAGCTCCTACGAGCAGTACTTC. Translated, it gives CASSVGQASSYEQYF.

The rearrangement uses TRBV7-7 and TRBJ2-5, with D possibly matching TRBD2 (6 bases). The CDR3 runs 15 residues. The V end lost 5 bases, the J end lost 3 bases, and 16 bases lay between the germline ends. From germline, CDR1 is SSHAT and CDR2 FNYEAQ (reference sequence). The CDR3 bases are TGTGCCAGCAGCCCCCGACCGGGAGCCGAAGAGACCCAGTACTTC. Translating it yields CASSPRPGAEETQYF.

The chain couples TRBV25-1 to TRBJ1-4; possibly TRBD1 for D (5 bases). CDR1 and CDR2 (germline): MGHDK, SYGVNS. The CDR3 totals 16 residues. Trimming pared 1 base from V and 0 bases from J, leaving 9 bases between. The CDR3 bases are TGTGCCAGCAGTGAATCCGCAGGGTCAACTAATGAAAAACTGTTTTTT. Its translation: CASSESAGSTNEKLFF.

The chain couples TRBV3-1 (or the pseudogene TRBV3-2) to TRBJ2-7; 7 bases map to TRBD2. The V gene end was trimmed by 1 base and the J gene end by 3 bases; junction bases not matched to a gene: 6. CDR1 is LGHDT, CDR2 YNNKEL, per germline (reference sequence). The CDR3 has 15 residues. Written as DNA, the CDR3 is TGTGCCAGCAGCCAAGCAGCGGGGAAGAGCTACGAGCAGTACTTC. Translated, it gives CASSQAAGKSYEQYF.

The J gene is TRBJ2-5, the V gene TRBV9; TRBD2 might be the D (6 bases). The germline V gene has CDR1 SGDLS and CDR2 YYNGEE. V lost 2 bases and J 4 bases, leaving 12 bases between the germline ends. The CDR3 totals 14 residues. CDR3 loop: CASSVLGTAETQYF. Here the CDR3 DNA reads TGTGCCAGCAGCGTTCTAGGGACTGCAGAGACCCAGTACTTC.

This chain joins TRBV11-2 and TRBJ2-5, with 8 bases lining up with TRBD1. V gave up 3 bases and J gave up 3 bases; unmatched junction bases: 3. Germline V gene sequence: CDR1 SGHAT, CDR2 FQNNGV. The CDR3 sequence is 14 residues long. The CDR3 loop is CASSLNRGKETQYF. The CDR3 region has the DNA TGTGCCAGCAGCTTGAACAGGGGGAAAGAGACCCAGTACTTC.

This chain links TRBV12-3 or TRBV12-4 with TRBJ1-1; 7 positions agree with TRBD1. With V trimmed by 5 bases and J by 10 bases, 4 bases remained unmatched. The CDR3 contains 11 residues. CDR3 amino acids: CASSRTGSAFF. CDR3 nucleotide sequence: TGTGCCAGCAGTCGGACAGGTTCAGCTTTCTTT.

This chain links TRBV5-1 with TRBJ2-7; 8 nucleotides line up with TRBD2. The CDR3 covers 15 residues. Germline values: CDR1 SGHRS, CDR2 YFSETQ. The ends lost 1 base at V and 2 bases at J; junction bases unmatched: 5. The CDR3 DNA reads TGCGCCAGCAGCTTGAGAACTAGCGGAACCTACGAGCAGTACTTC. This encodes CASSLRTSGTYEQYF.

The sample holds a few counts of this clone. CDR3: CASSQDQGGRGLYEQYF. Written as DNA, the CDR3 is TGCGCCAGCAGCCAAGATCAAGGCGGCAGGGGGCTCTACGAGCAGTACTTC. J is TRBJ2-7 and V is TRBV4-3; 8 bases fit TRBD1. The germline V gene has CDR1 LGHNA and CDR2 YSLEER. J was trimmed by 3 bases and V by 0 bases; bases with no gene match: 10. The CDR3 is 17 amino acids.